This record looks at one T cell receptor beta chain sequence and its context. Sequenced by immunoSEQ multiplex PCR; TCRdb stores in-frame clones only, minus some. The sample holds 70,000 to 95,000 clones, approximately 95% seen once. The sample originates from a study of technical replicates of blood from several donors. Source material: T cells isolated from PBMCs. The TCR was taken from a human donor in good health.

CDR3 nucleotides: TGTGCCTGGAGGACAGATAGCAATCAGCCCCAGCATTTT. Translation gives CAWRTDSNQPQHF. This chain joins TRBV30 and TRBJ1-5; a weak D match, TRBD1 (5 bases). The length of the CDR3 is 13 residues. Germline V gives CDR1 GTSNPN, CDR2 SVGIG (reference sequence). Deletions cut 3 bases from V and 0 bases from J, with 6 bases between.